This TCR beta chain emerged from a study of blood T cell repertoires in COVID-19. Study-level background: There were acute and convalescent COVID-19 samples, and they came from the United States, Italy and Spain. The analysed material was cDNA or gDNA that came from T cells, B-cell-depleted T cells, or PBMCs.

The V end lost 5 bases, the J end lost 7 bases, and 12 bases lay between the germline ends. This CDR3 contains 12 residues. CDR1 and CDR2 from the germline V gene are MGHDK and SYGVNS. In the study's own analysis: Amplification of reference gene primers was used by the study to estimate nucleated cell counts. Repertoires were generated with immunoSEQ multiplex PCR, while TCRdb's copy carries only in-frame clones and drops some. D and trimming were read from the DNA, whereas the V and J calls and clone size are those reported in that table. The data show approximately 250,000 clones, about 83% seen once. A Seattle source enrolled patients during active infection and followed them longitudinally.

The receptor comes from a woman aged 80 or over with COVID-19, enrolled during active disease. The sample taken for sequencing was peripheral blood. J is TRBJ2-7 and V is TRBV25-1; possible D gene TRBD2, 6 bases. The CDR3 coding sequence is TGTGCCAGCAGTCCCCGGGGGAGGGAGCAGTACTTC. Its translation is CASSPRGREQYF.